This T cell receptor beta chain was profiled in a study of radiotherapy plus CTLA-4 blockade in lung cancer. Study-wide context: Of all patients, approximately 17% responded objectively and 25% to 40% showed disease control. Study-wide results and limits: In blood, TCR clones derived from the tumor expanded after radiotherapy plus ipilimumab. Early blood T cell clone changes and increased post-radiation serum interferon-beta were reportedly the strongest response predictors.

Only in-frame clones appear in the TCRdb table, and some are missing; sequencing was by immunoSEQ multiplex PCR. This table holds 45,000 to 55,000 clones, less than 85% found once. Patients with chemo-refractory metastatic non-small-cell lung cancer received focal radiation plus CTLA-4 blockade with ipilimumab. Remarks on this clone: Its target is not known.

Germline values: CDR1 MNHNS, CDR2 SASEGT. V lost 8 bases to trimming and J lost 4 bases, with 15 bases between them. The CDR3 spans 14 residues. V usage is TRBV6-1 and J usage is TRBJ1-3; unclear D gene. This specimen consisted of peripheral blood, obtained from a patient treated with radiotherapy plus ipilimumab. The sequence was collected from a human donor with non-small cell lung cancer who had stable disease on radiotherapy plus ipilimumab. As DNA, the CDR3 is TGTGCCAGCGAGAGAGGCCAGTCCGGAAACACCATATATTTT. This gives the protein CASERGQSGNTIYF.